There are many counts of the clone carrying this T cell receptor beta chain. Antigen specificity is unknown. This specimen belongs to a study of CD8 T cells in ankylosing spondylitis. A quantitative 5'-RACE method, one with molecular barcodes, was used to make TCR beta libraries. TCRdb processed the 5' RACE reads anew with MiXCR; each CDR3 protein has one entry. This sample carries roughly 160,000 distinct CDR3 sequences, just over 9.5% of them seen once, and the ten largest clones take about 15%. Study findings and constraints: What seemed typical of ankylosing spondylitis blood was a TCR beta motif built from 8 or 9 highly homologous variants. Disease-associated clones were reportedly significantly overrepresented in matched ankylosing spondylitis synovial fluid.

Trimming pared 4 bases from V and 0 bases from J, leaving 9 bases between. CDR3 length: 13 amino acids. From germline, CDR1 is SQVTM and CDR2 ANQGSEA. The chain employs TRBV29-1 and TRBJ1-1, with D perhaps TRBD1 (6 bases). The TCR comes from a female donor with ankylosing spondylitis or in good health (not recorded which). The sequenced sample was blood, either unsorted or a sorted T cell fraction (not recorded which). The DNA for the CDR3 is TGCAGCGTTGCCAGGGGCATGAACACTGAAGCTTTCTTT. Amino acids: CSVARGMNTEAFF.